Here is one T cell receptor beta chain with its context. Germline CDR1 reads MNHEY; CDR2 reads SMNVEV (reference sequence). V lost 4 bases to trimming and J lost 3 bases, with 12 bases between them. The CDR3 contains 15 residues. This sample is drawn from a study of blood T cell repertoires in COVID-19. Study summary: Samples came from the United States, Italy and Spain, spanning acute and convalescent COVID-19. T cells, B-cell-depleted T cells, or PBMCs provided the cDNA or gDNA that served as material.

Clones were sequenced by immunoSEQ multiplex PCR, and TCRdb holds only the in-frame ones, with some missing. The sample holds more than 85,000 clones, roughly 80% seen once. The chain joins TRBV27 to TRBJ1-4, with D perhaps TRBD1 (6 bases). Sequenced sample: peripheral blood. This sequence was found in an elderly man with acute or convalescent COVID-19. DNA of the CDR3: TGTGCCAGCAGTTCCCCGAACAGGGCTAATGAAAAACTGTTTTTT. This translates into CASSSPNRANEKLFF.